This T cell receptor beta chain was captured by sequencing in a study of blood T cell repertoires in COVID-19. Study-wide context: Whether acute or convalescent, the COVID-19 samples came from the United States, Italy and Spain. From T cells, B-cell-depleted T cells, or PBMCs came the material, which was cDNA or gDNA.

This CDR3 has 13 residues. The V gene lost 2 bases and the J gene lost 7 bases, with 9 bases spanning the gap. Germline V gives CDR1 SEHNR, CDR2 FQNEAQ (reference sequence). In the original processing: Amplified reference gene primers provided the basis for estimating nucleated cell counts. The repertoire was sequenced with immunoSEQ multiplex PCR; TCRdb's copy has only in-frame clones and lacks some. V and J calls and clone size are those listed in that table; D and trimming were worked out from the DNA. The sample consists of roughly 56,000 clones, 85% of them appearing once. V is TRBV7-9 and J is TRBJ2-4; maybe TRBD1 (5 bases). Sequenced: peripheral blood. The sequence was obtained from a human donor in a cohort sampled during active COVID-19. The CDR3 bases are TGTGCCAGCAGCTTACAGGGCACCAACATTCAGTACTTC. Protein sequence: CASSLQGTNIQYF. Filled out from reference TRBV7-9 and TRBJ2-4, the complete variable domain reads DTGVSQNPRHKITKRGQNVTFRCDPISEHNRLYWYRQTLGQGPEFLTYFQNEAQLEKSRLLSDRFSAERPKGSFSTLEIQRTEQGDSAMYLCASSLQGTNIQYFGAGTRLSVL.